This TCR beta chain was captured in a study of CD8 T cells in Susac syndrome. Per germline, CDR1 MRHNA and CDR2 SNTAGT. The CDR3 totals 18 residues. V gave up 4 bases and J gave up 4 bases; unmatched junction bases: 18. RNA totalling about 0.5 to 1 ug underwent reverse transcription with random hexamers. TCRdb fed the immunoSEQ multiplex PCR reads into MiXCR, producing one record per CDR3 protein. The data hold 100,000 to 150,000 distinct CDR3 sequences, with more than 90% observed a single time. The source is a human donor in good health. Sequences were obtained from CD4+ T cells from PBMCs. The V gene is TRBV6-4, the J gene TRBJ2-5; TRBD2 aligns across 7 bases. The CDR3: CASSVLLTTSHGGETQYF. For the CDR3, the DNA is TGTGCCAGCAGTGTCCTACTTACGACTAGCCACGGGGGAGAGACCCAGTACTTC.